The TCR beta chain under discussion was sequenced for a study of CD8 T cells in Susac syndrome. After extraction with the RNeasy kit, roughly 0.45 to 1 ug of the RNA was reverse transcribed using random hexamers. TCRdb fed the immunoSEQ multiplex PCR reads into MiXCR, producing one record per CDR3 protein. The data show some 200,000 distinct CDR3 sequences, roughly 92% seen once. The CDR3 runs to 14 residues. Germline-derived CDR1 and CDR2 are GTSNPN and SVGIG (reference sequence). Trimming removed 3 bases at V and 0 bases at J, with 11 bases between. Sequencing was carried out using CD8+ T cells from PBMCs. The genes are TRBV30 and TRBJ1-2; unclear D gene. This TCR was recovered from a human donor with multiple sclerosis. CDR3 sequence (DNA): TGTGCCTGGAGCGCTGACATCCCTAACTATGGCTACACCTTC. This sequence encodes CAWSADIPNYGYTF.